There are a few counts of the clone carrying this T cell receptor (beta chain). As yet, its antigen is unknown. Germline values: CDR1 LNHDA, CDR2 SQIVND (reference sequence). The CDR3 runs 13 residues. V lost 3 bases and J lost 5; bases outside the gene matches: 1. This record belongs to a study of cytomegalovirus exposure and HLA in healthy donors. For the study at large: Researchers found that under 90% of fewer than 450 genotyped donors fell within the Caucasian-associated ancestry cluster. Findings and limits, study-wide: Reports credit the classifier with highly specific, highly sensitive diagnosis of cytomegalovirus status. 87-base-pair reads could not separate some V segments, including TRBV6-2 and TRBV6-3. TCR beta chain V- and J-gene trimming was linked, in a later analysis, to a missense variant in DCLRE1C.

This PCR relied on a set of 60 Vbeta primers and 13 Jbeta primers. Repertoires were generated with immunoSEQ multiplex PCR, while TCRdb's copy carries only in-frame clones and drops some. The sample yields around 98,000 clones, around 70% seen once. The V and J genes are TRBV19 and TRBJ2-7; TRBD2 matches 10 bases. The specimen sequenced was PBMCs. This sequence was found in a female donor in good health and CMV-seronegative. CDR3 DNA sequence: TGTGCCAGTAGTATGGGACTAGCGCACGAGCAGTACTTC. Translation: CASSMGLAHEQYF.